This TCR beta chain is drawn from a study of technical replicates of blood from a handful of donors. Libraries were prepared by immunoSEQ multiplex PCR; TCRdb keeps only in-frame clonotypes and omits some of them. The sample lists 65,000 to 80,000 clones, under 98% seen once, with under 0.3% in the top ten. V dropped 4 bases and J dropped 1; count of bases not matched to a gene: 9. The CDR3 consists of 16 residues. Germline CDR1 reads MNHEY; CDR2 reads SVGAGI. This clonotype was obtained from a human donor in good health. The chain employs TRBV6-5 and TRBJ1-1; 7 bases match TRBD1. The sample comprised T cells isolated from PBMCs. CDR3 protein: CASSFEQGNRNTEAFF. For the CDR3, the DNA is TGTGCCAGCAGTTTCGAACAGGGGAATAGGAACACTGAAGCTTTCTTT.